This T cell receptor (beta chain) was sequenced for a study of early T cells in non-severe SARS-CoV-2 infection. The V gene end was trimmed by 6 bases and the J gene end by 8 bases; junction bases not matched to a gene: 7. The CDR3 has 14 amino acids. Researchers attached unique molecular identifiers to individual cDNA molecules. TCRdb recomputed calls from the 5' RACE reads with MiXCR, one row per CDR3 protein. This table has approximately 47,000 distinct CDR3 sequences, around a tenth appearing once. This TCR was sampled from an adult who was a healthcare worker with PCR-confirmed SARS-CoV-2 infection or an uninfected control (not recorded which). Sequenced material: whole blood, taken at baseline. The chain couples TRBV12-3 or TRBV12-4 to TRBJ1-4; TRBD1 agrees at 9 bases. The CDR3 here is CASRTGTGPEKLFF. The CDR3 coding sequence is TGTGCCAGCAGGACCGGGACAGGGCCCGAAAAACTGTTTTTT.